The 29 T cell receptor beta chains below come from one sample, sequenced in a study of sequential checkpoint blockade in melanoma. Sample treatment: randomized to nivolumab then ipilimumab (arm A) or the reverse (arm B). The repertoire was sequenced with immunoSEQ multiplex PCR; TCRdb's copy has only in-frame clones and lacks some. The table has 30,000 to 45,000 clones, about 88% seen once. Sequencing used CD8+ T cells sorted from blood (inferred from file names), obtained from a patient given nivolumab and ipilimumab in sequence. These receptors came from a human donor with melanoma.

The genes are TRBV4-3 and TRBJ1-5; no firm D call. Trimming removed 0 bases at V and 3 bases at J, with 9 bases between. The CDR3 spans 15 residues. The V gene's germline CDR1 is LGHNA and CDR2 YSLEER. CDR3 protein: CASSQDGTNNQPQHF. As DNA, the CDR3 is TGCGCCAGCAGCCAAGATGGCACGAACAATCAGCCCCAGCATTTT.

This clone came up a few times. The chain employs TRBV7-5 and TRBJ2-7; no DNA check was done on the table's D call, TRBD2. TRBV7-5 is a pseudogene segment. CDR3 length equals 17 residues. The CDR3 loop is CVRSLGQRKWERYEQYF. In nucleotides, the CDR3 is TGTGTCAGAAGCTTAGGCCAGAGAAAGTGGGAGCGGTACGAGCAGTACTTC.

This chain uses TRBV4-3 with TRBJ2-1; tentatively, D is TRBD1 (5 bases). Trimming stripped 3 bases from V and 7 bases from J, with 13 bases between. The CDR3 extends over 14 amino acids. In germline, CDR1 is LGHNA, CDR2 YSLEER. The CDR3 sequence: CASSQADSANEQFF. DNA for the CDR3: TGCGCCAGCAGCCAGGCAGACAGCGCTAATGAGCAGTTCTTC.

The chain has TRBV11-3 and TRBJ2-7; weak D call: TRBD1 (6 bases). CDR3 length: 17 residues. V gave up 0 bases and J gave up 1 base, with 16 bases separating them. Germline CDR1 is SGHNT and CDR2 is YENEEA. CDR3: CASSLDIFGTPSYEQYV. CDR3 DNA sequence: TGTGCCAGCAGCTTAGATATTTTCGGGACACCATCCTACGAGCAGTACGTC.

Comment on this clone: Other DNA sequences of this sample code for an identical CDR3. The chain carries TRBV28 and TRBJ1-2, with 9 bases matching TRBD1. V trimming: 7 bases; J trimming: 3 bases; junction bases outside the gene matches: 3. CDR3 length: 13 amino acids. Germline loops: CDR1 MDHEN, CDR2 SYDVKM. The CDR3 nucleotides are TGTGCCAGCAAGCGGACAGGGGACTATGGCTACACCTTC. Its translation is CASKRTGDYGYTF.

This clone was detected only once. The chain recombines TRBV2 with TRBJ2-3, with unresolved D. This CDR3 is 12 amino acids long. Trimming left V 2 bases short and J 7 bases short, with 7 bases between. Germline values: CDR1 SNHLY, CDR2 FYNNEI. The CDR3: CASSEPQYTQYF. Here the CDR3 DNA reads TGTGCCAGCAGTGAACCCCAATATACGCAGTATTTT.

This chain connects TRBV5-1 to TRBJ1-1; D is unclear. Germline CDR1 and CDR2: SGHRS and YFSETQ. The CDR3 loop spans 14 amino acids. Trimming took off 5 bases at V and 0 bases at J, with 11 bases between the two ends. CDR3 sequence: CASRRRVMNTEAFF. Written as DNA, the CDR3 is TGCGCCAGCAGACGGAGAGTCATGAACACTGAAGCTTTCTTT. The complete variable domain, with remaining parts taken from reference TRBV5-1 and TRBJ1-1, reads KAGVTQTPRYLIKTRGQQVTLSCSPISGHRSVSWYQQTPGQGLQFLFEYFSETQRNKGNFPGRFSGRQFSNSRSEMNVSTLELGDSALYLCASRRRVMNTEAFFGQGTRLTVV.

The chain is built from TRBV28 and TRBJ2-7; D might be TRBD2 (7 bases). V dropped 3 bases and J dropped 7 bases, with 16 bases sitting between them. The CDR3 totals 14 residues. Germline assignment: CDR1 MDHEN and CDR2 SYDVKM. CDR3 DNA sequence: TGTGCCAGCAGTTTTTCGGGGGGCCACCGGGAGCAGTACTTC. Translated, it gives CASSFSGGHREQYF.

The chain links TRBV7-9 to TRBJ1-5; possible D gene TRBD1, 5 bases. There are 14 residues in the CDR3. The V end was cut by 1 base, the J end by 4 bases, with 8 bases between. Germline CDR1 reads SEHNR; CDR2 reads FQNEAQ (reference sequence). The CDR3 bases are TGTGCCAGCAGCTTAGGCCAGGGTAATCAGCCCCAGCATTTT. Translating it yields CASSLGQGNQPQHF. The variable domain in full, completed from reference TRBV7-9 and TRBJ1-5, reads DTGVSQNPRHKITKRGQNVTFRCDPISEHNRLYWYRQTLGQGPEFLTYFQNEAQLEKSRLLSDRFSAERPKGSFSTLEIQRTEQGDSAMYLCASSLGQGNQPQHFGDGTRLSIL.

The chain combines TRBV25-1 with TRBJ1-1, with TRBD1 matching over 8 bases. There are 13 residues in the CDR3. V trimming: 3 bases; J trimming: 4 bases; junction bases outside the gene matches: 1. Germline values: CDR1 MGHDK, CDR2 SYGVNS. CDR3 nucleotide sequence: TGTGCCAGCAGTGACAGGGGGCTCACTGAAGCTTTCTTT. Protein: CASSDRGLTEAFF.

Written as DNA, the CDR3 is TGCGCCAGCAGCTTCGGACCTCAAACAACGGGGGAGCAGTACTTC. It codes for CASSFGPQTTGEQYF. J is TRBJ2-7 and V is TRBV5-1; D is possibly TRBD2 (5 bases). The V end was cut by 2 bases, the J end by 7 bases, with 19 bases between. The CDR3 length is 15 residues. Germline assignment: CDR1 SGHRS and CDR2 YFSETQ.

The chain uses TRBV28 and TRBJ1-1, with TRBD1 as a possible D gene (5 bases). Germline CDR1 MDHEN, CDR2 SYDVKM. There are 14 residues in the CDR3. Trimming cost V 2 bases and J 2 bases, with 9 bases left between them. The CDR3, as DNA: TGTGCCAGCAGTTTAACAGGCCCCAACACTGAAGCTTTCTTT. Protein: CASSLTGPNTEAFF.

This clone was counted between two and nine times. J is TRBJ1-3 and V is TRBV13, with D uncertain. This CDR3 has 14 residues. Between the trimmed V and J ends, which lost 3 bases and 4 bases, there was a span of 10 bases. Germline V lookup: CDR1 PRHDT, CDR2 FYEKMQ (reference sequence). CDR3 sequence: CASSFGERGNTIYF. CDR3 DNA sequence: TGTGCCAGCAGCTTCGGGGAACGGGGAAACACCATATATTTT. Using reference TRBV13 and TRBJ1-3 for the parts outside the CDR3, the full variable domain is AAGVIQSPRHLIKEKRETATLKCYPIPRHDTVYWYQQGPGQDPQFLISFYEKMQSDKGSIPDRFSAQQFSDYHSELNMSSLELGDSALYFCASSFGERGNTIYFGEGSWLTVV.

The chain employs TRBV19 and TRBJ2-1, with TRBD2 matching 12 bases. The junction had 10 bases not matched to a gene; V was cut back by 9 bases and J by 7 bases. Germline V gene lookup returns CDR1 LNHDA and CDR2 SQIVND (reference sequence). The length of the CDR3 is 15 residues. The CDR3, as DNA: TGTGCCAGCTATCCGACTAGCGGGAGTTCAAATGAGCAGTTCTTC. Translation gives CASYPTSGSSNEQFF.

The table lists this clone with a count of one. The chain uses TRBV27 and TRBJ1-2; D is uncertain. The germline V gene encodes CDR1 MNHEY and CDR2 SMNVEV (reference sequence). The CDR3 is 15 residues long. V was shortened by 6 bases and J by 4 bases, with 18 bases between the two germline ends. This chain's CDR3 is CASRLSTYSSYGYTF. CDR3 coding DNA: TGTGCCAGCAGACTATCAACCTACTCCTCCTATGGCTACACCTTC.

The chain joins TRBV4-3 to TRBJ2-1; D is unclear. Trimming removed 1 base from V and 0 bases from J, with 10 bases in between. The CDR3 sequence is 16 residues long. Germline-derived CDR1 and CDR2 are LGHNA and YSLEER. The chain's CDR3 is CASSQAGLASYNEQFF. In DNA form, the CDR3 reads TGCGCCAGCAGCCAAGCGGGTCTCGCCTCCTACAATGAGCAGTTCTTC.

The CDR3 coding sequence is TGCGCCAGCAGCCAAGATAACCGGGAGCGAGACAATGAGCAGTTCTTC. This translates into CASSQDNRERDNEQFF. The genes are TRBV4-3 and TRBJ2-1, with D possibly being TRBD2 (6 bases). Germline V gene data show CDR1 as LGHNA and CDR2 as YSLEER. The CDR3 contains 16 residues. V was cut by 0 bases and J by 5 bases, with 14 bases left in between.

The chain is built from TRBV27 and TRBJ1-5; perhaps TRBD1 as D (6 bases). The CDR3 extends over 14 amino acids. Germline V CDR1 and CDR2: MNHEY, SMNVEV (reference sequence). Trimming stripped 6 bases from V and 4 bases from J, with 13 bases between. CDR3 nucleotides: TGTGCCAGCAGCCGTGACAGGCTGAATCAGCCCCAGCATTTT. This gives the protein CASSRDRLNQPQHF.

The J gene is TRBJ1-2, the V gene TRBV19; D call uncertain. V lost 10 bases and J lost 1, with 19 bases in between. The germline V gene encodes CDR1 LNHDA and CDR2 SQIVND (reference sequence). The CDR3 covers 15 residues. CDR3 sequence: CATAAPTEDNYGYTF. In nucleotides, the CDR3 is TGTGCCACCGCAGCGCCGACCGAAGATAACTATGGCTACACCTTC.

This rearrangement joins TRBV29-1 to TRBJ2-6; D call uncertain. Trimming cost V 3 bases and J 2 bases, with 11 bases left between them. There are 15 residues in the CDR3. From germline, CDR1 is SQVTM and CDR2 ANQGSEA. CDR3 loop: CSVDDQEPGANVLTF. The CDR3, as DNA: TGCAGCGTTGATGATCAGGAACCTGGGGCCAACGTCCTGACTTTC.

The chain couples TRBV29-1 to TRBJ2-7; a possible D gene is TRBD2 (6 bases). The germline V gene has CDR1 SQVTM and CDR2 ANQGSEA. Trimming shortened V by 6 bases and J by 0 bases, and 12 bases separated the two germline ends. The CDR3 is made up of 13 amino acids. The CDR3 bases are TGCAGCGTCCGACTAGGGAGCTCCTACGAGCAGTACGTC. It is translated as CSVRLGSSYEQYV.

This clone was seen a single time. V gene TRBV9 combines with J gene TRBJ2-3; 12 bases are a match to TRBD2. Germline V gene sequence: CDR1 SGDLS, CDR2 YYNGEE. V shed 5 bases and J 4 bases; nucleotides not matched to a gene: 5. This CDR3 region has 15 residues. The CDR3 coding sequence is TGTGCCAGCAGTCCGACTAGCGGGGGAGCAGATACGCAGTATTTT. Amino acid sequence: CASSPTSGGADTQYF.

The chain carries TRBV27 and TRBJ1-5; tentatively, D is TRBD1 (6 bases). The V gene lost 3 bases and the J gene lost 6 bases, with 12 bases spanning the gap. The CDR3 extends over 14 amino acids. Germline V lookup: CDR1 MNHEY, CDR2 SMNVEV (reference sequence). As DNA, the CDR3 is TGTGCCAGCAGTTTGGGGACATCAAGTCAGCCCCAGCATTTT. Translated, it gives CASSLGTSSQPQHF.

V and J are TRBV23-1 and TRBJ1-5; the D gene is possibly TRBD1 (5 bases). TRBV23-1 is labeled an ORF, and its function is uncertain. This CDR3 is built from 15 residues. The germline V and J ends were trimmed by 6 bases and 1 base, with 13 bases remaining between them. Here the CDR3 reads CASREGRTSNQPQHF. As DNA, the CDR3 is TGCGCCAGCAGGGAGGGGCGGACGAGCAATCAGCCCCAGCATTTT.

The chain links TRBV2 to TRBJ1-5; weak D call: TRBD1 (6 bases). Trimming cost V 4 bases and J 1 base, with 17 bases left between them. This CDR3 spans 17 amino acids. Looked up from germline, CDR1 is SNHLY and CDR2 is FYNNEI. CDR3 DNA: TGTGCCAGCAGTGTAGAGACGACAGGAGCAAGCAATCAGCCCCAGCATTTT. Translating it yields CASSVETTGASNQPQHF.

V gene TRBV7-9 combines with J gene TRBJ1-1; 8 bases are shared with TRBD1. The CDR3 runs 12 residues. V was clipped by 4 bases and J by 8 bases; unmatched bases: 3. Germline CDR1 SEHNR, CDR2 FQNEAQ (reference sequence). The chain's CDR3 is CASSWDRLEAFF. CDR3 nucleotide sequence: TGTGCCAGCAGCTGGGACAGGCTCGAAGCTTTCTTT.

This clone has only one observation. This chain links TRBV28 with TRBJ1-2, with unresolved D. Per germline, CDR1 MDHEN and CDR2 SYDVKM. The CDR3 covers 14 residues. Trimming took off 4 bases at V and 2 bases at J, with 11 bases between the two ends. The CDR3 sequence: CASSYLRVNYGYTF. The CDR3 coding sequence is TGTGCCAGCAGTTACCTTCGGGTAAACTATGGCTACACCTTC.

V is TRBV19 and J is TRBJ2-7; D may be TRBD2 (6 bases). CDR3 size: 14 residues. V dropped 9 bases and J dropped 3 bases, with 18 bases sitting between them. CDR1 is LNHDA and CDR2 is SQIVND in the germline V gene (reference sequence). CDR3 nucleotides: TGTGCCAGCTTGGACTACAGGCAGTTCTACGAGCAGTACGTC. It codes for CASLDYRQFYEQYV.

The rearrangement links TRBV4-3 to TRBJ2-1, with 11 bases aligning to TRBD2. The junction had 7 bases not matched to a gene; V was cut back by 0 bases and J by 9 bases. Per germline, CDR1 LGHNA and CDR2 YSLEER. CDR3 length: 16 residues. The CDR3 is CASSQEYSGRAFEQFF. In nucleotides, the CDR3 is TGCGCCAGCAGCCAAGAGTATAGCGGGAGGGCCTTTGAGCAGTTCTTC.